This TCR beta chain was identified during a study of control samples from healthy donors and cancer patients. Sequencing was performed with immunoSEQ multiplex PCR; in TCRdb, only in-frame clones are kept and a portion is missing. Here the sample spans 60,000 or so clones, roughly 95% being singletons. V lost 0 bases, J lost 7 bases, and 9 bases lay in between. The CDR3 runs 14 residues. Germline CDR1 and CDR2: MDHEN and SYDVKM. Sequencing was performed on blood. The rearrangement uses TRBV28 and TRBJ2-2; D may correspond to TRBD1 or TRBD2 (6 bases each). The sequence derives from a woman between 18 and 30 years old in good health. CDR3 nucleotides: TGTGCCAGCAGTTTATGGAAGGGGGGCGGGGAGCTGTTTTTT. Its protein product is CASSLWKGGGELFF.